The clone carrying this T cell receptor beta chain was picked up many times. Preparation of the TCRbeta library was carried out with unique molecular identifiers. TCRdb used MiXCR to reprocess the PCR reads, holding one entry per CDR3 protein. The sample lists 240,000 or so distinct CDR3 sequences, 12% seen once, with about 2.4% in the top ten. This sample was included in a study of T-cell reconstitution after alpha-beta-depleted transplantation in children. With 5 bases removed from V and 11 bases from J, the gap between germline ends came to 19 bases. Germline V gene lookup returns CDR1 SGHRS and CDR2 YFSETQ. This CDR3 region has 14 residues.

The V call is TRBV5-1, the J call TRBJ1-4, with D perhaps matching TRBD1 (5 bases). Here the sequenced sample was PBMCs from the stem cell graft donor, taken from the stem cell graft. The receptor was derived from a human donor who donated a stem cell graft to a child with acute lymphoblastic leukemia. The CDR3 sequence is CASRLGRSARKLFF. The DNA for the CDR3 is TGCGCCAGCAGGCTGGGACGGTCCGCAAGGAAACTGTTTTTT.